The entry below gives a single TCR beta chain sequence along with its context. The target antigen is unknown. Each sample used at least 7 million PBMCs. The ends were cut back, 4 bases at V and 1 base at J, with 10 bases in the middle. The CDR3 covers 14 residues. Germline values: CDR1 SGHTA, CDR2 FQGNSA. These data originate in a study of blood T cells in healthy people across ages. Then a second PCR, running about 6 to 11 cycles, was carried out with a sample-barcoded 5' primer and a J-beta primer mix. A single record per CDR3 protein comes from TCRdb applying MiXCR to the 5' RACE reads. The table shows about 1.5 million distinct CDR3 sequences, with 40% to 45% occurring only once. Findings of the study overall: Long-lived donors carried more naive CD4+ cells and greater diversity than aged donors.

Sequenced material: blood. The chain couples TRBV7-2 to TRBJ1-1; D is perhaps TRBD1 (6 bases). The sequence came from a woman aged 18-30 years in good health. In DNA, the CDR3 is TGTGCCAGCAGCTGGGCGACAGGGAACACTGAAGCTTTCTTT. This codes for CASSWATGNTEAFF. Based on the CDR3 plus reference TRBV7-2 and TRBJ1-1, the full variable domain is GAGVSQSPSNKVTEKGKDVELRCDPISGHTALYWYRQSLGQGLEFLIYFQGNSAPDKSGLPSDRFSAERTGGSVSTLTIQRTQQEDSAVYLCASSWATGNTEAFFGQGTRLTVV.